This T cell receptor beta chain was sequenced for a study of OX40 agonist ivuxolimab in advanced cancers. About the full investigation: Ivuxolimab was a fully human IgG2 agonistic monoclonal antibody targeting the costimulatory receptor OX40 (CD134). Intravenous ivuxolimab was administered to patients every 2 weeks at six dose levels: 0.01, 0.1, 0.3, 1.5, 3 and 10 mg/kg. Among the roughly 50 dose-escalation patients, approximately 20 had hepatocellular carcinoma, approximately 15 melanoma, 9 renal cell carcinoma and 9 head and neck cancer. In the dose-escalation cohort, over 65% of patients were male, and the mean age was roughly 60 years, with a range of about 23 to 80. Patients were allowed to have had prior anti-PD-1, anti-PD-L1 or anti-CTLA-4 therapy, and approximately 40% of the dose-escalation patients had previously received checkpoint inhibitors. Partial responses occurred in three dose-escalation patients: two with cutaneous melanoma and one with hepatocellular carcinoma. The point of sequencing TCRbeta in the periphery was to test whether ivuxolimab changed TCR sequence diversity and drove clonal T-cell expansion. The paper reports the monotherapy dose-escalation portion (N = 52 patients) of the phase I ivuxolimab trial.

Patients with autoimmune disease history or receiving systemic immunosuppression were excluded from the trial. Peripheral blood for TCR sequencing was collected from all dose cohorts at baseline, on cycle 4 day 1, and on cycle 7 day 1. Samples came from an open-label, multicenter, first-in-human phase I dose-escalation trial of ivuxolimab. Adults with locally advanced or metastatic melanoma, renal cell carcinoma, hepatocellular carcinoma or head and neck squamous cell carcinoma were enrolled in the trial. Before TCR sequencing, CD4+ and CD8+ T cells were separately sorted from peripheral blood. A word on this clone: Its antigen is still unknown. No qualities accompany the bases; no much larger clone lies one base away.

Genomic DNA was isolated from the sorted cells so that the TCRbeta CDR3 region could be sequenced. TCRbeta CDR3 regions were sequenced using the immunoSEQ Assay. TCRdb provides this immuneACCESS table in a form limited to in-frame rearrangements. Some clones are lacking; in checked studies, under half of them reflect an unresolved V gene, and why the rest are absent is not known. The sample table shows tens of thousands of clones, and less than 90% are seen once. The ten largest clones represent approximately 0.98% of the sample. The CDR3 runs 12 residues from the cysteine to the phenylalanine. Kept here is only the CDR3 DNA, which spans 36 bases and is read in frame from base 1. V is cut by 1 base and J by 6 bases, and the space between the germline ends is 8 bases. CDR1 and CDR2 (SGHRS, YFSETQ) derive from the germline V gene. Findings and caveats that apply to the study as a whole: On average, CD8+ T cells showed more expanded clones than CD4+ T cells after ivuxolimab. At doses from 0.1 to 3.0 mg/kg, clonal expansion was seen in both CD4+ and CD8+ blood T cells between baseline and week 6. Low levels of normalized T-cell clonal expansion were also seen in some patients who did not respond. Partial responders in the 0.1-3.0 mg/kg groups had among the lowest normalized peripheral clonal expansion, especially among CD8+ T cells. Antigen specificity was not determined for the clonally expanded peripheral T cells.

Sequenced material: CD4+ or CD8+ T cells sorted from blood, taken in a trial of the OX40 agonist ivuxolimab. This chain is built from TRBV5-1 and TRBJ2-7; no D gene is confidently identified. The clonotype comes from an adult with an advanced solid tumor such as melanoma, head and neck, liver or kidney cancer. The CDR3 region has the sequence CASSLTPPEQYF. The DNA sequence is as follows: TGCGCCAGCAGCTTGACCCCCCCCGAGCAGTACTTC.